The present T cell receptor beta chain was sequenced within a study of T cell changes during pregnancy in multiple sclerosis. This CDR3 has 15 residues. V lost 3 bases, J lost 0 bases, and 4 bases stayed unmatched. The germline gives CDR1 SGDLS, CDR2 YYNGEE. Assay used: immunoSEQ multiplex PCR; TCRdb lists only in-frame clones, some missing. The sample holds around 37,000 clones, about 92% seen once. The source material was CD8+ T cells from peripheral blood mononuclear cells, sampled before pregnancy. This TCR was recovered from a female donor with multiple sclerosis, enrolled in a pregnancy study. The chain joins TRBV9 to TRBJ2-3, with 7 bases that match TRBD2. CDR3 amino acids: CASSDPGGSTDTQYF. The DNA of the CDR3 is TGTGCCAGCAGCGACCCGGGGGGAAGCACAGATACGCAGTATTTT.